This T cell receptor beta chain is drawn from a study of T cell responses to AZD1222 COVID-19 vaccine. Study-wide findings and caveats: Mostly white British, mostly female donors; authors suggested clonal diversity may be underestimated.

With respect to this clone: What it binds is not known.

CDR1 and CDR2 (germline): SGHNT, YYREEE (reference sequence). CDR3 length: 14 amino acids. Trimming shortened V by 1 base and J by 1 base, and 7 bases separated the two germline ends. Profiled with immunoSEQ multiplex PCR; TCRdb holds only in-frame clones, not every one. The top ten hold around 8% of the sample, which has 110,000 to 150,000 clones, 80% to 90% seen once. The clonotype comes from an adult in good health. The rearrangement joins TRBV5-4 to TRBJ2-3; D perhaps matches TRBD1 (5 bases). The source was peripheral blood, collected on day 0 of AZD1222 vaccination. The CDR3 is CASSLWGGTDTQYF. CDR3 coding DNA: TGTGCCAGCAGCTTGTGGGGCGGCACAGATACGCAGTATTTT.